These T cell receptor beta chains were read from a single sample in a study of blood T cell repertoires in COVID-19. The data were produced by immunoSEQ multiplex PCR, yet TCRdb's version contains in-frame clones alone and is incomplete. Of tens of thousands of clones detected, roughly 87% appear once; the ten largest clones hold about 5.1%. Specimen: peripheral blood. The receptors derive from a man older than 75 in a cohort sampled during active COVID-19. Each CDR3 is given with its conserved first and last residue. The D gene is left open where the match is weak. Size tells how often a clone was seen (once, few, many) or the class of an expanded clone, and some rows leave it out.

15	TRBV5-1	TRBD2	TRBJ2-5	-	TGCGCCAGCAGCTTGATCACTAGCGGGAAGGAGACCCAGTACTTC	CASSLITSGKETQYF
13	TRBV7-9	TRBD1	TRBJ1-5	-	TGTGCCAGCAGCGATGACAGGGGTCAGCCCCAGCATTTT	CASSDDRGQPQHF
15	TRBV7-9	TRBD2	TRBJ2-7	-	TGTGCCAGCAGCTTCGGTAGCGGGTCAACCTACGAGCAGTACTTC	CASSFGSGSTYEQYF
14	TRBV5-1	-	TRBJ1-2	-	TGCGCCAGCAGCTTGGACAGGATTAACTATGGCTACACCTTC	CASSLDRINYGYTF
15	TRBV30	TRBD1	TRBJ2-5	-	TGTGCCTGGCAAAAAGGACAGGCGAAGCAAGAGACCCAGTACTTC	CAWQKGQAKQETQYF
16	TRBV11-2	-	TRBJ1-2	-	TGTGCCAGCAGCTTGAGTGGGGGCACAACTAACTATGGCTACACCTTC	CASSLSGGTTNYGYTF
14	TRBV10-3	TRBD2	TRBJ2-3	-	TGTGCCATCAGAGCGACTAGCGGCACAGATACGCAGTATTTT	CAIRATSGTDTQYF
13	TRBV6-1	-	TRBJ1-2	-	TGTGCCAGCAGTGAATTTGCAGTCTATGGCTACACCTTC	CASSEFAVYGYTF
14	TRBV19	-	TRBJ1-4	-	TGTGCCAGTAGAGTCAGGGGTTATAATGAAAAACTGTTTTTT	CASRVRGYNEKLFF
14	TRBV9	-	TRBJ1-1	-	TGTGCCAGCAGCGTAGGACAGAAGAACACTGAAGCTTTCTTT	CASSVGQKNTEAFF
16	TRBV7-2	-	TRBJ2-7	-	TGTGCCAGCAGCTTAGGGACACGGGCCGGATCCTACGAGCAGTACTTC	CASSLGTRAGSYEQYF
14	TRBV29-1	TRBD2	TRBJ2-1	-	TGCAGCGTTGAAGGACTAGCGCTCTACAATGAGCAGTTCTTC	CSVEGLALYNEQFF
15	TRBV3-1/TRBV3-2	-	TRBJ1-4	few	TGTGCCAGCAGCCCCACGGGGGGCCAAAATGAAAAACTGTTTTTT	CASSPTGGQNEKLFF
17	TRBV7-6	-	TRBJ1-5	few	TGTGCCAGCAGCTTAGCGCCGGCCGGGTTTAGTAATCAGCCCCAGCATTTT	CASSLAPAGFSNQPQHF
15	TRBV9	TRBD2	TRBJ2-1	-	TGTGCCAGCAGCGTAGAGTCAGGGACTAGTGGTGAGCAGTTCTTC	CASSVESGTSGEQFF
14	TRBV7-2	TRBD1	TRBJ2-7	-	TGTGCCAGCAGCGCGGACAGGGCTACGTATAGGCAGTACTTC	CASSADRATYRQYF
15	TRBV3-1/TRBV3-2	-	TRBJ2-2	-	TGTGCCAGCAGCCAATACCTATCGGGTACCGGGGAGCTGTTTTTT	CASSQYLSGTGELFF
14	TRBV27	-	TRBJ1-2	-	TGTGCCAGCAGTCCTTCGACATATAACTATGGCTACACCTTC	CASSPSTYNYGYTF
13	TRBV24-1	-	TRBJ1-1	once	TGTGCCACCAGTGATTTTTCAGGTACCGAAGCTTTCTTT	CATSDFSGTEAFF
14	TRBV7-9	-	TRBJ1-4	-	TGTGCCAGCAGCCTACAGGTGGAGAATGAAAAACTGTTTTTT	CASSLQVENEKLFF
15	TRBV6-6	-	TRBJ1-5	-	TGTGCCAGCAGTTACGACAGGCCTAGCAATCAGCCCCAGCATTTT	CASSYDRPSNQPQHF
13	TRBV20-1	-	TRBJ1-3	-	TGCAGTGCTAGTACAGGGATCGGAAACACCATATATTTT	CSASTGIGNTIYF
13	TRBV3-1/TRBV3-2	-	TRBJ1-3	-	TGTGCCAGCAGCCAAGAAGAGAGAACGGCCATATATTTT	CASSQEERTAIYF
14	TRBV3-1/TRBV3-2	TRBD2	TRBJ2-7	once	TGTGCCAGCAGCCCAGCGGGGGGTGCCTACGAGCAGTACTTC	CASSPAGGAYEQYF
18	TRBV27	-	TRBJ1-2	few	TGTGCCAGCAGTTTATATTCCGGGTTTCGTTTATTCGGCTATGGCTACACCTTC	CASSLYSGFRLFGYGYTF
17	TRBV5-6	TRBD2	TRBJ2-7	-	TGTGCCAGCAGCCAAAGACTGACTAGCGGGAGCTCCTACGAGCAGTACTTC	CASSQRLTSGSSYEQYF
16	TRBV24-1	TRBD1	TRBJ2-3	-	TGTGCCACCAGTGATTCCGACAGGGGTGGACCAGATACGCAGTATTTT	CATSDSDRGGPDTQYF
18	TRBV7-3	TRBD2	TRBJ2-5	-	TGTGCCAGCAGCTTGGGGCAGAGGGGACTAGGGCGTGAAGAGACCCAGTACTTC	CASSLGQRGLGREETQYF
13	TRBV7-2	-	TRBJ1-1	-	TGTGCCAGCAGCGCCGGAGAGGTCACTGAAGCTTTCTTT	CASSAGEVTEAFF
14	TRBV6-2/TRBV6-3	-	TRBJ1-1	few	TGTGCCAGCAGTTACGGTGAGCCGAACACTGAAGCTTTCTTT	CASSYGEPNTEAFF
15	TRBV27	TRBD1	TRBJ2-1	once	TGTGCCAGCAGTCAAGACAGGGGCGGCTACAATGAGCAGTTCTTC	CASSQDRGGYNEQFF
15	TRBV7-6	TRBD2	TRBJ2-7	-	TGTGCCAGCAGCTCCATACTAGCGGATAGGGACGAGCAGTACTTC	CASSSILADRDEQYF
15	TRBV19	-	TRBJ1-4	-	TGTGCCAGTAGTATAAAAGGGACTACTAATGAAAAACTGTTTTTT	CASSIKGTTNEKLFF
13	TRBV6-5	-	TRBJ2-7	few	TGTGCCAGCAGCCGCGGGCCCTCCTACGAGCAGTACTTC	CASSRGPSYEQYF
16	TRBV5-1	TRBD1	TRBJ1-2	-	TGCGCCAGCAGCTTGGGTGGGACAGGGGGCAACTATGGCTACACCTTC	CASSLGGTGGNYGYTF
17	TRBV7-2	TRBD2	TRBJ2-1	-	TGTGCCAGCAGCTTGTTTTCTACTAGCGGGGCCCACAATGAGCAGTTCTTC	CASSLFSTSGAHNEQFF
18	TRBV10-3	TRBD2	TRBJ2-2	-	TGTGCCATCAGTGAGCGGGGTGAGACTAGCGGGAGTGACCGGGAGCTGTTTTTT	CAISERGETSGSDRELFF
15	TRBV15	TRBD2	TRBJ2-5	-	TGTGCCACCGTGGGACTAGCGGGAGTCGGAGAGACCCAGTACTTC	CATVGLAGVGETQYF
17	TRBV4-2	-	TRBJ1-4	-	TGTGCCAGCAGCCGGGGTGCGGCAGGGGCAACTAATGAAAAACTGTTTTTT	CASSRGAAGATNEKLFF
14	TRBV11-2	-	TRBJ1-2	once	TGTGCCAGCAGCTTCGCAGGGACTAACTATGGCTACACCTTC	CASSFAGTNYGYTF
13	TRBV19	-	TRBJ2-7	-	TGTGCCAGTAGTCCACGGCCGACGGGGGAGCAGTACTTC	CASSPRPTGEQYF
14	TRBV2	TRBD1	TRBJ2-1	-	TGTGCCAGCAGAACCTGGACAGGGATCGATGAGCAGTTCTTC	CASRTWTGIDEQFF
14	TRBV30	-	TRBJ1-5	-	TGTGCCTGGGATTTAACGGGGGGCAATCAGCCCCAGCATTTT	CAWDLTGGNQPQHF
16	TRBV5-1	-	TRBJ2-5	-	TGCGCCAGCAGCTTGAATTGGGGACACCCCCAAGAGACCCAGTACTTC	CASSLNWGHPQETQYF
12	TRBV3-1/TRBV3-2	-	TRBJ1-2	-	TGTGCCAGCAGCCAAGATGACTCCCGCTGCACCTTC	CASSQDDSRCTF
12	TRBV5-5	-	TRBJ1-2	once	TGTGCCAGCAGCGGACAGATCTATGGCTACACCTTC	CASSGQIYGYTF
15	TRBV11-2	TRBD1	TRBJ2-3	-	TGTGCCAGCAGCAAAGGACAGGGGGCAGCAGATACGCAGTATTTT	CASSKGQGAADTQYF
13	TRBV7-2	-	TRBJ1-2	once	TGTGCCAGCAGCCTGACAGACAACTATGGCTACACCTTC	CASSLTDNYGYTF
14	TRBV5-1	TRBD1	TRBJ2-5	-	TGCGCCAGCAGCCTACAGGGGGGAGCTGAGACCCAGTACTTC	CASSLQGGAETQYF
17	TRBV10-3	TRBD1	TRBJ2-3	-	TGTGCCATCAGTACAAACCCAACAGGGGGAGGAACAGATACGCAGTATTTT	CAISTNPTGGGTDTQYF
15	TRBV10-3	-	TRBJ1-1	once	TGTGCCATCAGTGACGGTCAGGGTATGAACACTGAAGCTTTCTTT	CAISDGQGMNTEAFF
16	TRBV4-1	TRBD2	TRBJ2-7	-	TGCGCCAGCAGCATCCGTTCGGGGGGGGCTAAGGGCGAGCAGTACTTC	CASSIRSGGAKGEQYF
14	TRBV7-7	-	TRBJ2-1	-	TGTGCTAGCAGCTTAGCGGCCCAGGGGTTTGAGCAGTTCTTC	CASSLAAQGFEQFF
13	TRBV2	-	TRBJ2-7	-	TGTGCCAGCAGTGAAAGCCGGTTCTACGAGCAGTACTTC	CASSESRFYEQYF
14	TRBV7-9	TRBD2	TRBJ2-5	-	TGTGCCAGCAGCTTCCTAGCGGGGGAGCCGACCCAGTACTTC	CASSFLAGEPTQYF
14	TRBV7-9	-	TRBJ1-4	-	TGTGCCAGCAGCTTGGGGGGAACTAATGAAAAACTGTTTTTT	CASSLGGTNEKLFF
14	TRBV9	-	TRBJ1-1	-	TGTGCCAGCAGCGTATCAGGGGACAACACTGAAGCTTTCTTT	CASSVSGDNTEAFF
16	TRBV6-2/TRBV6-3	TRBD2	TRBJ2-2	-	TGTGCCAGCAGTTTGGTAGCGGGGGGGAAAACCGGGGAGCTGTTTTTT	CASSLVAGGKTGELFF